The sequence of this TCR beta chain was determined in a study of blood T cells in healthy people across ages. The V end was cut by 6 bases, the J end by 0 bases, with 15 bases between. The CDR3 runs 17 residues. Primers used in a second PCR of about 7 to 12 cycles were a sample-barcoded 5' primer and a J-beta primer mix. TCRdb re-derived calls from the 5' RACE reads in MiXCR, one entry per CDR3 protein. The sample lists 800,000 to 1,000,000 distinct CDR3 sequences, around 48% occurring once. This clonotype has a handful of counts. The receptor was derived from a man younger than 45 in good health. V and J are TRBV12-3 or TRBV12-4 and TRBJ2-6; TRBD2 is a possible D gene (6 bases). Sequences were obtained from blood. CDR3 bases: TGTGCCAGCAGCCTAGGGACTGGCAACTCTGGGGCCAACGTCCTGACTTTC. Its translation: CASSLGTGNSGANVLTF.